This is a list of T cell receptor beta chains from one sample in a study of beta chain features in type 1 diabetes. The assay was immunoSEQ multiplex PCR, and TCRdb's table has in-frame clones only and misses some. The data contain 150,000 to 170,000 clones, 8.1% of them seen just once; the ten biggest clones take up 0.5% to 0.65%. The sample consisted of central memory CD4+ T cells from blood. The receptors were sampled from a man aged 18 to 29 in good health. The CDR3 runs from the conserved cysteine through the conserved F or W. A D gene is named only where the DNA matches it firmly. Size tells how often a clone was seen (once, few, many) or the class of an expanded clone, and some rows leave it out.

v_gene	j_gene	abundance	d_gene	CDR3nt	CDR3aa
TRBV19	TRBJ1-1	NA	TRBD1	TGTGCCAGTAGTATAGTAAAGGGACAGCTGAACACTGAAGCTTTCTTT	CASSIVKGQLNTEAFF
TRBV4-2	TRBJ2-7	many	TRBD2	TGTGCCAGCAGCCAAGAAGAGACTAGCGCCTACGAGCAGTACTTC	CASSQEETSAYEQYF
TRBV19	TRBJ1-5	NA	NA	TGTGCCAGTAGGACCGGGACAAGTAGCAATCAGCCCCAGCATTTT	CASRTGTSSNQPQHF
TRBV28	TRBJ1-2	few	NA	TGTGCCAGCCGCGACACGCTCTATGGCTACACCTTC	CASRDTLYGYTF
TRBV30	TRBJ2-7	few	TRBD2	TGTGCCTGGAAACGATGGGCGGGCGGGGGAAGAGAGCAGTACTTC	CAWKRWAGGGREQYF
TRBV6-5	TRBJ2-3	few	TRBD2	TGTGCCAGCAGTTACTCTGCGGGAGGCTACACAGATACGCAGTATTTT	CASSYSAGGYTDTQYF
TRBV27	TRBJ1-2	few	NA	TGTGCCAGCGGAACTCGGAGAGGGATTAACTATGGCTACACCTTC	CASGTRRGINYGYTF
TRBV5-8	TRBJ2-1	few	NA	TGTGCCAGCAATAGGAGGGGAGGCGAGCAGTTCTTC	CASNRRGGEQFF
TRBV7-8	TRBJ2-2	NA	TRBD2	TGTGCCAGCAGCTTAGAGGCTAGCGGGGGGGCCTCGGGGGAGCTGTTTTTT	CASSLEASGGASGELFF
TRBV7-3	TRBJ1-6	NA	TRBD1	TGTGCCAGCAGCTTGACAGGGAATAATTCACCCCTCCACTTT	CASSLTGNNSPLHF
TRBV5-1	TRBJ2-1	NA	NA	TGCGCCAGCAGCTGGAGAGGAGCCCCGGCCTACAATGAGCAGTTCTTC	CASSWRGAPAYNEQFF
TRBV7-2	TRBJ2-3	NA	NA	TGTGCCAGCAGCTTAGTACACCGCACAGATACGCAGTATTTT	CASSLVHRTDTQYF
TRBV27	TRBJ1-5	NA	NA	TGTGCCAGCGGAACAGGCAACAATCAGCCCCAGCATTTT	CASGTGNNQPQHF
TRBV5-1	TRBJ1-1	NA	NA	TGCGCCAGCAGCTTGCGCGGGGATAACACTGAAGCTTTCTTT	CASSLRGDNTEAFF
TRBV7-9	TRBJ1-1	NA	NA	TGTGCCAGCAGCTTAGCTGGGAGGGAAGCTTTCTTT	CASSLAGREAFF
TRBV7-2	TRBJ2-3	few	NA	TGTGCCAGCAGCTTAAACGCCATAGGCACAGATACGCAGTATTTT	CASSLNAIGTDTQYF
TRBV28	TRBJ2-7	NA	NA	TGTGCCAGCAGTCCTAACAGGATTCTCTACGAGCAGTACTTC	CASSPNRILYEQYF
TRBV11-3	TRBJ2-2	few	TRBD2	TGTGCCAGCAGCTTAGATCTGACTAGCGGGAGCGCCGGGGAGCTGTTTTTT	CASSLDLTSGSAGELFF
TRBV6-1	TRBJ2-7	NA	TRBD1	TGTGCCAGCAGTGAGTTCGGGACAGGGGACGAGCAGTACTTC	CASSEFGTGDEQYF
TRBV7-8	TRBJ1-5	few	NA	TGTGCCAGCAGCCGGGGAGGAACAGGCAATCAGCCCCAGCATTTT	CASSRGGTGNQPQHF
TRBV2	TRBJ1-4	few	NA	TGTGCCAGCAGGGAAGGGAGAAGCAATGAAAAACTGTTTTTT	CASREGRSNEKLFF
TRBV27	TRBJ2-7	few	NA	TGTGCCAGCAGTCTGCACGGAGGGCCCTACGAGCAGTACTTC	CASSLHGGPYEQYF
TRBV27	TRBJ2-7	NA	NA	TGTGCCAGCAGCCAACGCGGGGTCCTAGGGGAGCAGTACTTC	CASSQRGVLGEQYF
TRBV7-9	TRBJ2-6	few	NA	TGTGCCAGCAGCCAAGAATCGCAGGGCGGCTCTGGGGCCAACGTCCTGACTTTC	CASSQESQGGSGANVLTF
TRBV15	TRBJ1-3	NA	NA	TGTGCCACCAGCATCGACGGGAGCTCTGGAAACACCATATATTTT	CATSIDGSSGNTIYF
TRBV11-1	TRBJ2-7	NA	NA	TGTGCCAGCAGCTTAGCAGGGGTGAGAACCTACGAGCAGTACTTC	CASSLAGVRTYEQYF
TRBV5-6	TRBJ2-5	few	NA	TGTGCCAGCAGCTTTGGAGCGGGCGATGAAGAGACCCAGTACTTC	CASSFGAGDEETQYF
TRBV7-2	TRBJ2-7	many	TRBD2	TGTGCCAGCAGCTTAGTAGCGGGAGGGTCTGCCGAGCAGTACTTC	CASSLVAGGSAEQYF
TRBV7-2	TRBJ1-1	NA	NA	TGTGCCAGCAGCCGACAGCCAGATGAAGCTTTCTTT	CASSRQPDEAFF
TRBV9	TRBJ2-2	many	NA	TGTGCCAGCAGCGCCCAACTAGGTCTCGACGGGGAGCTGTTTTTT	CASSAQLGLDGELFF
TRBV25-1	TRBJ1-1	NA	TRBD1	TGTGCCAGCATCCCTCCGACAGGGGGGGGCTGGGGCACTGAAGCTTTCTTT	CASIPPTGGGWGTEAFF
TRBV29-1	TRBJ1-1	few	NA	TGCAGCGTTGATGGGGGCGCCGGCCCTGAAGCTTTCTTT	CSVDGGAGPEAFF
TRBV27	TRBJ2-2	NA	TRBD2	TGTGCCAGCAGTCCAATGGTCCTAGCGGGGATCCTGGGGAGCGGGGAGCTGTTTTTT	CASSPMVLAGILGSGELFF
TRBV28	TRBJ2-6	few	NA	TGTGCCAGCAGTTCTCGCCCCTCGTGGGCGAACTCTGGGGCCAACGTCCTGACTTTC	CASSSRPSWANSGANVLTF
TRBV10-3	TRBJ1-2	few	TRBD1	TGTGCCATCAGTGAACACCGGGACAGGCTTAAGTTGTCTGGCTACACCTTC	CAISEHRDRLKLSGYTF
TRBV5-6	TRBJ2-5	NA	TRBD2	TGTGCCAGCAGCTTAACTAGCGGGGGGCAAGAGACCCAGTACTTC	CASSLTSGGQETQYF
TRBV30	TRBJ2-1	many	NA	TGTGCCTGGAGTCTTCAAACCCGGAATGAGCAGTTCTTC	CAWSLQTRNEQFF
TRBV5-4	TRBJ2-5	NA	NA	TGTGCCAGCAGCTTATTTTGGGAACAGGTCCAAGAGACCCAGTACTTC	CASSLFWEQVQETQYF
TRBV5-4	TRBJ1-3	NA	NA	TGTGCCAGCAGCAACAGGATAGCTGGAAACACCATATATTTT	CASSNRIAGNTIYF
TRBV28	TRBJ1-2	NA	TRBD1	TGTGCCAGCAGTGGGACAGGCCGTACCTATGGCTACACCTTC	CASSGTGRTYGYTF
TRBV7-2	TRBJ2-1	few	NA	TGTGCCAGCAGCTTATCGGCCAGGGGACGTGAGCAGTTCTTC	CASSLSARGREQFF
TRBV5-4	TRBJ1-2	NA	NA	TGTGCCAGCAGCCCAGCCGGACAGAACCAGTATGGCTACACCTTC	CASSPAGQNQYGYTF
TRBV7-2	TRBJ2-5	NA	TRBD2	TGTGCCAGCAGCTTGACTAGCGGGAGAGAGACCCAGTACTTC	CASSLTSGRETQYF
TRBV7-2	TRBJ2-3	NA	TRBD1	TGTGCCAGCAGCCCAGGACAGGGCACAGATACGCAGTATTTT	CASSPGQGTDTQYF
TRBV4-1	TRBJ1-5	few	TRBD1	TGCGCCAGCAGCCAAGGGCAGGGGGTGTTTCAGCCCCAGCATTTT	CASSQGQGVFQPQHF
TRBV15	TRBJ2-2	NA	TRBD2	TGTGCCACCAGCCTCCTCGGGGGGACGAACACCGGGGAGCTGTTTTTT	CATSLLGGTNTGELFF
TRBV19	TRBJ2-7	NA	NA	TGTGCCAGTAGTATAACGGTAACTCTTTTCTACGAGCAGTACTTC	CASSITVTLFYEQYF
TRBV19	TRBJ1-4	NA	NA	TGTGCCAGTAGAGGGAGGGGCTCAACTAATGAAAAACTGTTTTTT	CASRGRGSTNEKLFF
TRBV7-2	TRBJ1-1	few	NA	TGTGCCAGCAGCTTACAAGGGGGCACTGAAGCTTTCTTT	CASSLQGGTEAFF
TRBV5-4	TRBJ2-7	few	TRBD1	TGTGCCAGCAGCTTGGGACAGGGGGTTTACGAGCAGTACTTC	CASSLGQGVYEQYF
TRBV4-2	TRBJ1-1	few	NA	TGTGCCAGCAGCCAAGATCGGGGGGATTTGGCTTTCTTT	CASSQDRGDLAFF
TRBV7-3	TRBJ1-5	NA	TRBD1	TGTGCCAGCACCGAAGTGGGACAGCGATGGAAATATAGCAATCAGCCCCAGCATTTT	CASTEVGQRWKYSNQPQHF
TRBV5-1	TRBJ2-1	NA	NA	TGCGCCAGCAACCCGCGCGGGGATAGCTCCTACAATGAGCAGTTCTTC	CASNPRGDSSYNEQFF
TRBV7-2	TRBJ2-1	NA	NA	TGTGCCAGCAGCTCAAGACAGTTAGGGGAGCAGTTCTTC	CASSSRQLGEQFF
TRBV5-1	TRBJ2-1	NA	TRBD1	TGCGCCAGCAGCTTGCCTCAGGGGGCTAATGAGCAGTTCTTC	CASSLPQGANEQFF